The following is a T cell receptor (beta chain) sequence with its context. Its antigen is still unknown. Base qualities are not recorded, but no much larger clone differs from it by a single base. Donors formed part of the validation cohort, which comprised fewer than 150 subjects and was distinct from the first cohort of several hundred subjects. The library was obtained by the immunoSEQ multiplex PCR assay. Per the authors' processing: A statistical classification framework was developed to diagnose cytomegalovirus status using the catalog of TCR beta chain sequences. As stored in TCRdb, this immuneACCESS dataset retains in-frame rearrangements with V and J assigned. A fraction of the clones does not appear; measured against another copy, unresolved V genes explain less than half of the discrepancy, and the remainder lacks a known reason. That table is the source of V, J and clone size, and D and trimming were worked out from the DNA. For this sample the table gives over 60,000 clones, of which roughly 96% were detected only once. The ten top clones hold 3% to 3.5% of the sample.

The data were obtained in a study of cytomegalovirus exposure and HLA in healthy donors (TCRdb year 2017). About the investigation overall: According to a later analysis, one platform produced both the 100 to 150 validation repertoires and the 550 to 800 repertoires of the first cohort. The study aimed to test whether signatures of past pathogen exposure could be identified by cataloging public T cell receptors. A separate validation cohort of 100 to 150 different subjects was used in addition to the roughly 620-subject first cohort. High-throughput TCR immunosequencing, statistical association of individual TCRs with disease status, and machine learning were combined to predict cytomegalovirus infection status. On the study overall, not on this receptor specifically: The study listed 164 TCR beta chains as associated with cytomegalovirus. The authors suggested that the approach could potentially be generalized to other disease states and immunological phenotypes. Most TCR sequences were seen in very few donors, while some public TCRs were found in many individuals. Three of the identified cytomegalovirus-associated TCR beta chains were confirmed in vitro to be specific for cytomegalovirus antigens. In a later analysis, TCRs clustered in the first cohort were found to also tend to co-occur in the 100 to 150 validation repertoires, with 85% to 95% of cluster scores above 0. Cytomegalovirus status was reported to be diagnosed by the classifier with high specificity and sensitivity in both the original and validation cohorts. All 120 or so repertoires were used to score co-occurrence in the validation cohort in a later analysis, because that analysis had no HLA typing for the cohort.

Reading the germline V gene gives CDR1 SGHTA and CDR2 FQGTGA. Inclusive of the bounding cysteine and phenylalanine, the CDR3 is 18 residues long. The DNA shown is the 54-base CDR3, in frame from base 1. V trim: 6 bases; J trim: 1 base; unmatched bases: 10. This TCR came from a man younger than 35 in good health and CMV-seronegative. In this chain, TRBV7-3 is recombined with TRBJ2-5, with 14 junctional bases fitting TRBD2. Sequences were obtained from PBMCs. The nucleotide sequence is given as TGTGCCAGCAGACACGGGACTAGCGGGGGCGGGGGCCAAGAGACCCAGTACTTC. Its product reads: CASRHGTSGGGGQETQYF.